This T cell receptor (beta chain) was recorded in a study of T cell changes during pregnancy in multiple sclerosis. This table comes from immunoSEQ multiplex PCR, and its TCRdb copy is limited to in-frame clones, with some not included. The table has 100,000 or so clones, 91% seen once. With V trimmed by 4 bases and J by 2 bases, 12 bases remained unmatched. Germline values: CDR1 SGHNT, CDR2 YYREEE (reference sequence). The CDR3 is 17 residues long. This TCR came from a female donor with multiple sclerosis, enrolled in a pregnancy study. The sample in question was peripheral blood, obtained in the second trimester of pregnancy. This chain connects TRBV5-4 to TRBJ2-1; 7 bases are shared with TRBD1. The CDR3: CASSRSLDRDAYNEQFF. The CDR3 bases are TGTGCCAGCAGCCGAAGCCTTGACAGGGACGCCTACAATGAGCAGTTCTTC.